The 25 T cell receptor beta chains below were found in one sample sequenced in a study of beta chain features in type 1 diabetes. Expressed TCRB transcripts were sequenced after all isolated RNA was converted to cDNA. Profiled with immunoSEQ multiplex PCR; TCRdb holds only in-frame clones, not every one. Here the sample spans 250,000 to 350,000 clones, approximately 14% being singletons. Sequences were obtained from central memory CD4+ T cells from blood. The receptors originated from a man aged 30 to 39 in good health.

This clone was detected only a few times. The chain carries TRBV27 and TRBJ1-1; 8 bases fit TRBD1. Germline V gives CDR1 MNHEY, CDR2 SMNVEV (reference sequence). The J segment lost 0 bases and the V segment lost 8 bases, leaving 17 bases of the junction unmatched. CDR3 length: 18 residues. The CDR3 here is CASSVALDREGLNTEAFF. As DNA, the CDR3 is TGTGCCAGCTCCGTTGCCCTGGACAGGGAGGGCCTGAACACTGAAGCTTTCTTT.

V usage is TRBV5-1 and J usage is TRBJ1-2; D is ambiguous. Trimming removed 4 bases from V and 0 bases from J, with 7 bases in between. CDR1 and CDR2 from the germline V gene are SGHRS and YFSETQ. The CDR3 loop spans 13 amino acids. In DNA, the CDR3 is TGCGCCAGCAGCCCCGGGTCTAACTATGGCTACACCTTC. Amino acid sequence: CASSPGSNYGYTF.

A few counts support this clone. In DNA, the CDR3 is TGCGCCAGCAGGGTGGGGTCGTCTGGACAGTTTTCTAGCACAGATACGCAGTATTTT. Translation: CASRVGSSGQFSSTDTQYF. V and J are TRBV5-1 and TRBJ2-3, with D tentatively TRBD1 (6 bases). The CDR3 has 19 amino acids. Germline V gene sequence: CDR1 SGHRS, CDR2 YFSETQ. Trimming removed 5 bases at V and 0 bases at J, with 25 bases between.

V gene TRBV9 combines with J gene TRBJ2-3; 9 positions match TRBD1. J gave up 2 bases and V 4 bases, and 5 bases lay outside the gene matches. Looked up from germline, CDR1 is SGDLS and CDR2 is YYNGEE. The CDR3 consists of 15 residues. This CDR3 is CASSLQGAPTDTQYF. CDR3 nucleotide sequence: TGTGCCAGCAGCCTACAGGGGGCGCCCACAGATACGCAGTATTTT. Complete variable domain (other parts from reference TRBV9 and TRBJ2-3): DSGVTQTPKHLITATGQRVTLRCSPRSGDLSVYWYQQSLDQGLQFLIQYYNGEERAKGNILERFSAQQFPDLHSELNLSSLELGDSALYFCASSLQGAPTDTQYFGPGTRLTVL.

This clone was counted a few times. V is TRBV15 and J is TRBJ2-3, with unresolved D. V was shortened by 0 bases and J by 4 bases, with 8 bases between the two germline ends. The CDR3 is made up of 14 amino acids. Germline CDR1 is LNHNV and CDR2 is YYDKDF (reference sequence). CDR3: CATSRDSRADTQYF. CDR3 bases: TGTGCCACCAGCAGAGACAGTCGGGCAGATACGCAGTATTTT. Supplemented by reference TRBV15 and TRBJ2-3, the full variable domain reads DAMVIQNPRYQVTQFGKPVTLSCSQTLNHNVMYWYQQKSSQAPKLLFHYYDKDFNNEADTPDNFQSRRPNTSFCFLDIRSPGLGDTAMYLCATSRDSRADTQYFGPGTRLTVL.

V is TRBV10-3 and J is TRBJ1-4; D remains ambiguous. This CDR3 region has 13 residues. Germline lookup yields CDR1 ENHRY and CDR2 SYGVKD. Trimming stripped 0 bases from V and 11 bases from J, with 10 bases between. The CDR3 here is CAISESRDRKLFF. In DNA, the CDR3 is TGTGCCATCAGTGAGTCACGGGATCGGAAACTGTTTTTT.

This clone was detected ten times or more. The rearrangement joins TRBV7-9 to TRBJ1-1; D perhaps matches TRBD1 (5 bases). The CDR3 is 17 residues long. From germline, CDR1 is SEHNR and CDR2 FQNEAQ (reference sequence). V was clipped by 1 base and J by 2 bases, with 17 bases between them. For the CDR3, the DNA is TGTGCCAGCAGCTTAGGTTTTCGGGCAGGGACCAACACTGAAGCTTTCTTT. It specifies CASSLGFRAGTNTEAFF.

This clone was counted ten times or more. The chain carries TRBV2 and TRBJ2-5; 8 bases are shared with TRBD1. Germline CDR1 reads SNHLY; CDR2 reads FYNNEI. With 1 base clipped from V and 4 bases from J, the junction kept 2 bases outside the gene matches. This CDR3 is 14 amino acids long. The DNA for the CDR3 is TGTGCCAGCAGTGAAGGGACAGGGTCAGAGACCCAGTACTTC. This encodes CASSEGTGSETQYF.

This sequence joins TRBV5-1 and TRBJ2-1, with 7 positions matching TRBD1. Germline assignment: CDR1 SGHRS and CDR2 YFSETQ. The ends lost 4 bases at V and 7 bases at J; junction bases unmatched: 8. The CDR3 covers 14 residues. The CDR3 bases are TGCGCCAGCAGCCTGACAGGGTATGGTAATGAGCAGTTCTTC. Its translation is CASSLTGYGNEQFF.

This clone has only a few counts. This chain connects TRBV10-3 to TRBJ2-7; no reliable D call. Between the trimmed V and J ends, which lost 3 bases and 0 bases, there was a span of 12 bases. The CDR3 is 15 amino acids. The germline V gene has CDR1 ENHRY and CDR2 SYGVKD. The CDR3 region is CAISDPLQNSYEQYF. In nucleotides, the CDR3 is TGTGCCATCAGTGATCCCCTCCAGAACTCCTACGAGCAGTACTTC.

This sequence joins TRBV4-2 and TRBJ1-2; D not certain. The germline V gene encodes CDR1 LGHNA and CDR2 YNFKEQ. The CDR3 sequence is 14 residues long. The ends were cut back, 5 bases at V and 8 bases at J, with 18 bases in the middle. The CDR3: CASSLAPGLGGYTF. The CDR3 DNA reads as TGTGCCAGCAGCTTAGCCCCAGGTCTCGGAGGCTACACCTTC.

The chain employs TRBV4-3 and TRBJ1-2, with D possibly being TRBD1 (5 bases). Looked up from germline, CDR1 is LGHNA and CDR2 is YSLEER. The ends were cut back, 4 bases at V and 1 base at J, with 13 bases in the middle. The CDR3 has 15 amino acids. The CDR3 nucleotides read TGCGCCAGCAGCCCCCAGACAGTTAATAACTATGGCTACACCTTC. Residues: CASSPQTVNNYGYTF.

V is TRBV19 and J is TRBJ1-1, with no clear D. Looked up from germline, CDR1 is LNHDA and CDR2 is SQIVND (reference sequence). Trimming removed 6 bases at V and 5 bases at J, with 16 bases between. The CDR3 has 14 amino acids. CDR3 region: CASRIKGVGTEAFF. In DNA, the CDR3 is TGTGCCAGTAGGATCAAAGGCGTGGGTACTGAAGCTTTCTTT.

The CDR3 region is CASRNYGVRTEAFF. In nucleotides, the CDR3 is TGTGCCAGTAGGAACTACGGGGTTCGGACTGAAGCTTTCTTT. This chain links TRBV19 with TRBJ1-1; D ambiguous. The CDR3 extends over 14 amino acids. Germline V lookup: CDR1 LNHDA, CDR2 SQIVND (reference sequence). Deletions cut 6 bases from V and 5 bases from J, with 16 bases between.

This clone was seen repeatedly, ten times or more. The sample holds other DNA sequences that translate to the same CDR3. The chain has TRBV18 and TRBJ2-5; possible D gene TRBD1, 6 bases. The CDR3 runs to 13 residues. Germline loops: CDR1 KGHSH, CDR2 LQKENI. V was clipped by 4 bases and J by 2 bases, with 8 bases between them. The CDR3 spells CASSRDRQETQYF. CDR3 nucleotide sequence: TGTGCCAGCTCACGCGACAGGCAAGAGACCCAGTACTTC.

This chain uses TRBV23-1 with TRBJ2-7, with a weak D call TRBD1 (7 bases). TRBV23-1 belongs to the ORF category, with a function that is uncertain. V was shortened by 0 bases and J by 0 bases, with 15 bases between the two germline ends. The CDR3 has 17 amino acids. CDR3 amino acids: CASSQSGGTESSYEQYV. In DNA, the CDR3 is TGCGCCAGCAGTCAATCGGGCGGGACAGAAAGCTCCTACGAGCAGTACGTC.

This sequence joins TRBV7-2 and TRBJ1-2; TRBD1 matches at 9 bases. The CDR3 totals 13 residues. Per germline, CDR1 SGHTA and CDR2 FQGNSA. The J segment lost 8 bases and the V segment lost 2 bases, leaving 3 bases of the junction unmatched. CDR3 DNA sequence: TGTGCCAGCAGCTTACGGACAGGGGTGGGCTACACCTTC. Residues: CASSLRTGVGYTF.

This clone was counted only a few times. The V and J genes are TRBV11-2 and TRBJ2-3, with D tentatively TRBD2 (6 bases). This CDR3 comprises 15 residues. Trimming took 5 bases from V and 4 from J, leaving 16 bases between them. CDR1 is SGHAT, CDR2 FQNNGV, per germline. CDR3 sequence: CASSTTRTGADTQYF. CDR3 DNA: TGTGCCAGCAGCACGACTCGGACGGGGGCAGATACGCAGTATTTT.

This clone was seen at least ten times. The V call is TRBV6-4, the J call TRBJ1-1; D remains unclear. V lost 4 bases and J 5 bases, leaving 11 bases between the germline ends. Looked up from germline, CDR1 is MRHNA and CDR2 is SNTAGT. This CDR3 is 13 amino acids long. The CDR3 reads CASSVSIQTEAFF. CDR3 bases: TGTGCCAGCAGTGTATCAATTCAGACTGAAGCTTTCTTT.

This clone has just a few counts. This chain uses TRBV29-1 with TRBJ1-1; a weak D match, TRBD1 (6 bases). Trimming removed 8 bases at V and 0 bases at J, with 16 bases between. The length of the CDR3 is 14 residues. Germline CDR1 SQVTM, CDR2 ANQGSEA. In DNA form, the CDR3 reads TGCAGCACTGGGAACAACAGGGTGAACACTGAAGCTTTCTTT. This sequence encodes CSTGNNRVNTEAFF.

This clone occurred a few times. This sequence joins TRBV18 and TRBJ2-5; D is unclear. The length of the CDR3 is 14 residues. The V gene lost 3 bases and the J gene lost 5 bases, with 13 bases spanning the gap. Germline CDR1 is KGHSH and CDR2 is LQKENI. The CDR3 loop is CASSPPARSETQYF. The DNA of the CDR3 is TGTGCCAGCTCACCGCCGGCAAGGAGTGAGACCCAGTACTTC. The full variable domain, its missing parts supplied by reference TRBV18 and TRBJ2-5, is NAGVMQNPRHLVRRRGQEARLRCSPMKGHSHVYWYRQLPEEGLKFMVYLQKENIIDESGMPKERFSAEFPKEGPSILRIQQVVRGDSAAYFCASSPPARSETQYFGPGTRLLVL.

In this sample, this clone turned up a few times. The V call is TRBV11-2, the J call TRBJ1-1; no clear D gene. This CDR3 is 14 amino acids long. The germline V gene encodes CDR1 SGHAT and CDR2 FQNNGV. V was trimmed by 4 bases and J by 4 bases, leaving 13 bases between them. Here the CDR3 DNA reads TGTGCCAGCAGCTCTAATAGGGTTCTCACTGAAGCTTTCTTT. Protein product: CASSSNRVLTEAFF.

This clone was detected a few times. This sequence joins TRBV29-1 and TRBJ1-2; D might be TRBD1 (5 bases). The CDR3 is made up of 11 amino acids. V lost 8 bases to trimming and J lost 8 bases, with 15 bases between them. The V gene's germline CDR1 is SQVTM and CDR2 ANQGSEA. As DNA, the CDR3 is TGCAGCTTGCTCGGGGGGAGAGGCTACACCTTC. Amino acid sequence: CSLLGGRGYTF.

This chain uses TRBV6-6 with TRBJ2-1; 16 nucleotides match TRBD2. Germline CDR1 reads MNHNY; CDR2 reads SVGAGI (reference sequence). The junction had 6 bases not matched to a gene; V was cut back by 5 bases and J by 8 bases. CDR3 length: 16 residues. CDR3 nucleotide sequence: TGTGCCAGCAGTCCGGGGACTAGCGGGAGGGAGTATGAGCAGTTCTTC. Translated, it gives CASSPGTSGREYEQFF.

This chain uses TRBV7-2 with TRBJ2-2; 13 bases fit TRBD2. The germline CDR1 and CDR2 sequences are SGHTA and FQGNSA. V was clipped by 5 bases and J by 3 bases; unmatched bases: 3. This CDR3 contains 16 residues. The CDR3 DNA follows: TGTGCCAGCAGCCGGGGACTAGCGGGATACACCGGGGAGCTGTTTTTT. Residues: CASSRGLAGYTGELFF.